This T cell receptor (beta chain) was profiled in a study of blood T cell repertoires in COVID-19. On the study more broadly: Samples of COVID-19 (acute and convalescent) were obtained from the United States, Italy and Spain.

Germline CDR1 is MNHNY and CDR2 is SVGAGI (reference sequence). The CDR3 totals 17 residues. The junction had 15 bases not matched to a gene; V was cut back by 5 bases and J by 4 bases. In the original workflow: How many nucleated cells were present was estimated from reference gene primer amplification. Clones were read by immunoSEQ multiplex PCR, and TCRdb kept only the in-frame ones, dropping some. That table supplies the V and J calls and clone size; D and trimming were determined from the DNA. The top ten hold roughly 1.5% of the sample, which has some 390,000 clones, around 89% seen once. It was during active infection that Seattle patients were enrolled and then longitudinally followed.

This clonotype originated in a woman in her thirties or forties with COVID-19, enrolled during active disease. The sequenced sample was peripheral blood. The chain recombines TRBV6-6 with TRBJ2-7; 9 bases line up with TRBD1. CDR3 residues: CASSPKQGAGQVYEQYF. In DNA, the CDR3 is TGTGCCAGCAGTCCAAAACAGGGGGCAGGTCAAGTTTACGAGCAGTACTTC.